This passage covers 23 T cell receptor beta chains from one sample sequenced in a study of cytomegalovirus exposure and HLA in healthy donors. The study ran its PCR with 60 Vbeta and 13 Jbeta primers. Assay: immunoSEQ multiplex PCR; the TCRdb copy retains only in-frame clones and omits some. The sample holds some 200,000 clones, around 80% seen once. The source material was PBMCs. The receptors were gathered from a woman between 18 and 30 years old in good health and CMV-seronegative.

The J gene is TRBJ2-1, the V gene TRBV28; 16 nucleotides align to TRBD2. With 3 bases clipped from V and 8 bases from J, the junction kept 4 bases outside the gene matches. CDR1 MDHEN and CDR2 SYDVKM come from the germline V gene. The CDR3 totals 16 residues. The CDR3 coding sequence is TGTGCCAGCAGTTTGGGACTAGCGGGAGGGCCGCATGAGCAGTTCTTC. It yields the protein CASSLGLAGGPHEQFF. Full variable domain (remainder filled in from reference TRBV28 and TRBJ2-1): DVKVTQSSRYLVKRTGEKVFLECVQDMDHENMFWYRQDPGLGLRLIYFSYDVKMKEKGDIPEGYSVSREKKERFSLILESASTNQTSMYLCASSLGLAGGPHEQFFGPGTRLTVL.

The chain joins TRBV10-1 to TRBJ2-1; D perhaps matches TRBD1 (5 bases). The V end lost 0 bases, the J end lost 4 bases, and 10 bases lay between the germline ends. This CDR3 comprises 15 residues. From germline, CDR1 is WNHNN and CDR2 SYGVQD (reference sequence). The CDR3 loop is CASSESVTEYNEQFF. In DNA form, the CDR3 reads TGCGCCAGCAGTGAGTCGGTGACAGAGTACAATGAGCAGTTCTTC.

V gene TRBV28 combines with J gene TRBJ1-1; 9 positions agree with TRBD1. With V trimmed by 5 bases and J by 3 bases, 10 bases remained unmatched. This CDR3 has 16 residues. The germline gives CDR1 MDHEN, CDR2 SYDVKM. CDR3 sequence: CASSLRPGQGDTEAFF. In nucleotides, the CDR3 is TGTGCCAGCAGTCTTCGACCGGGACAGGGAGACACTGAAGCTTTCTTT. Using reference TRBV28 and TRBJ1-1 for the parts outside the CDR3, the full variable domain is DVKVTQSSRYLVKRTGEKVFLECVQDMDHENMFWYRQDPGLGLRLIYFSYDVKMKEKGDIPEGYSVSREKKERFSLILESASTNQTSMYLCASSLRPGQGDTEAFFGQGTRLTVV.

This chain joins TRBV21-1 and TRBJ1-4; the listed D gene, TRBD1, was not tested against the DNA. TRBV21-1 counts as a pseudogene. This CDR3 has 16 residues. The CDR3 DNA reads TGTGCCAGCAGCGGAAGGGGAGCAGGGGCTAATGAAAAACTGTTTTTT. Translating it yields CASSGRGAGANEKLFF.

The V and J genes are TRBV7-9 and TRBJ2-7; D is possibly TRBD2 (5 bases). This CDR3 comprises 13 residues. Trimming cost V 5 bases and J 4 bases, with 12 bases left between them. CDR1 and CDR2 (germline): SEHNR, FQNEAQ (reference sequence). CDR3 in amino acids: CASSHREDYEQYF. CDR3 DNA: TGTGCCAGCAGCCATCGGGAAGATTACGAGCAGTACTTC.

The J gene is TRBJ2-1, the V gene TRBV19; no firm D call. Trimming took off 0 bases at V and 7 bases at J, with 7 bases between the two ends. This CDR3 comprises 13 residues. CDR1 is LNHDA, CDR2 SQIVND, per germline (reference sequence). The CDR3 protein is CASSIENWNEQFF. CDR3 DNA sequence: TGTGCCAGTAGTATAGAAAACTGGAATGAGCAGTTCTTC.

This clone has more than one count but fewer than ten. This chain connects TRBV5-1 to TRBJ2-4, with 7 bases matching TRBD1. With 0 bases clipped from V and 8 bases from J, the junction kept 5 bases outside the gene matches. The CDR3 length is 14 residues. CDR1 SGHRS and CDR2 YFSETQ come from the germline V gene. In DNA, the CDR3 is TGCGCCAGCAGCTTGGCAGGGGGAGCCGACATTCAGTACTTC. Amino acids: CASSLAGGADIQYF. Together with reference TRBV5-1 and TRBJ2-4, the CDR3 gives the full variable domain: KAGVTQTPRYLIKTRGQQVTLSCSPISGHRSVSWYQQTPGQGLQFLFEYFSETQRNKGNFPGRFSGRQFSNSRSEMNVSTLELGDSALYLCASSLAGGADIQYFGAGTRLSVL.

The gene calls are TRBV7-9 and TRBJ2-2; 7 bases fit TRBD2. Germline V CDR1 and CDR2: SEHNR, FQNEAQ (reference sequence). The CDR3 loop spans 14 amino acids. With V trimmed by 4 bases and J by 3 bases, 2 bases remained unmatched. For the CDR3, the DNA is TGTGCCAGCAGCTCGACTAGCTACACCGGGGAGCTGTTTTTT. It is translated as CASSSTSYTGELFF.

V is TRBV5-4 and J is TRBJ1-3; the match to TRBD1 covers 9 bases. Per the germline V gene, CDR1 is SGHNT and CDR2 is YYREEE (reference sequence). This CDR3 contains 15 residues. V lost 4 bases, J lost 3 bases, and 5 bases stayed unmatched. The CDR3 spells CASSGRDRDGNTIYF. The CDR3 DNA is TGTGCCAGCAGCGGCCGGGACAGGGATGGAAACACCATATATTTT.

V usage is TRBV11-2 and J usage is TRBJ1-1; no clear D. CDR1 is SGHAT, CDR2 FQNNGV, per germline. The V and J ends lost 4 bases and 6 bases respectively, with 15 bases between them. The CDR3 covers 14 residues. The CDR3 DNA reads TGTGCCAGCAGCTCACCCCTCTTGAGGGCTGAAGCTTTCTTT. Protein: CASSSPLLRAEAFF.

This clone was seen more than once but under ten times. The rearrangement links TRBV11-3 to TRBJ2-1; tentative D call: TRBD2 (6 bases). The germline V and J ends were trimmed by 3 bases and 2 bases, with 8 bases remaining between them. Germline V gene data show CDR1 as SGHNT and CDR2 as YENEEA. CDR3 length equals 14 residues. The CDR3 DNA follows: TGTGCCAGCAGCTTGGAGGGTACCTACAATGAGCAGTTCTTC. Amino acid sequence: CASSLEGTYNEQFF.

This clone showed up just once. CDR3 loop: CASSQDLVSGSCEQFF. CDR3 DNA: TGCGCCAGCAGCCAAGATCTGGTTAGCGGGTCTTGTGAGCAGTTCTTC. This chain links TRBV4-1 with TRBJ2-1; 7 positions match TRBD2. CDR3 length equals 16 residues. Germline CDR1 MGHRA, CDR2 YSYEKL. V lost 0 bases to trimming and J lost 9 bases; unmatched junction nucleotides: 11.

V and J are TRBV9 and TRBJ2-1; no clear D. From germline, CDR1 is SGDLS and CDR2 YYNGEE. Trimming took off 0 bases at V and 5 bases at J, with 9 bases between the two ends. The length of the CDR3 is 14 residues. The CDR3 region is CASSVEREDNEQFF. The CDR3 coding sequence is TGTGCCAGCAGCGTAGAGAGAGAGGACAATGAGCAGTTCTTC.

The gene calls are TRBV4-3 and TRBJ2-7, with D possibly being TRBD1 (6 bases). Looked up from germline, CDR1 is LGHNA and CDR2 is YSLEER. This CDR3 has 15 residues. V lost 0 bases, J lost 2 bases, and 11 bases lay in between. The CDR3 region has the DNA TGCGCCAGCAGCCAAGATTTCAGGGGAACCTACGAGCAGTACTTC. This codes for CASSQDFRGTYEQYF.

The rearrangement links TRBV5-1 to TRBJ2-7; no clear D gene. The CDR3 runs to 13 residues. Germline CDR1 reads SGHRS; CDR2 reads YFSETQ. The V and J ends lost 4 bases and 0 bases respectively, with 8 bases between them. CDR3 bases: TGCGCCAGCAGCCCCGGGTCCTCCTACGAGCAGTACTTC. This gives the protein CASSPGSSYEQYF.

The rearrangement uses TRBV18 and TRBJ2-7, with D perhaps TRBD1 (5 bases). CDR1 and CDR2 (germline): KGHSH, LQKENI. Trimming took 4 bases from V and 7 from J, leaving 8 bases between them. The CDR3 has 11 amino acids. The CDR3 region is CASSQGREQYV. In nucleotides, the CDR3 is TGTGCCAGCTCACAGGGGCGGGAGCAGTACGTC.

This CDR3 reads CASSLDPGGLDTQYF. CDR3 DNA: TGTGCCAGCAGTTTAGACCCGGGAGGGCTAGATACGCAGTATTTT. The chain carries TRBV27 and TRBJ2-3; TRBD2 matches 8 bases. Germline V CDR1 and CDR2: MNHEY, SMNVEV (reference sequence). CDR3 size: 15 residues. The V gene end was trimmed by 2 bases and the J gene end by 5 bases; junction bases not matched to a gene: 6.

This rearrangement joins TRBV18 to TRBJ2-1; 11 bases agree with TRBD1. The CDR3 spans 17 residues. V gave up 4 bases and J gave up 6 bases; unmatched junction bases: 11. Germline CDR1 KGHSH, CDR2 LQKENI. This chain's CDR3 is CASSQLGQGAVSNEQFF. CDR3 nucleotides: TGTGCCAGCTCACAGCTCGGACAGGGGGCGGTGTCCAATGAGCAGTTCTTC.

The rearrangement joins TRBV10-2 to TRBJ2-7, with D perhaps TRBD2 (5 bases). Germline values: CDR1 WSHSY, CDR2 SAAADI. V lost 6 bases and J 4 bases, leaving 16 bases between the germline ends. The CDR3 loop spans 14 amino acids. CDR3 loop: CASRHGLGDYEQYF. CDR3 nucleotides: TGCGCCAGCAGGCATGGACTCGGCGATTACGAGCAGTACTTC.

This clone was found a few times. V gene TRBV5-5 combines with J gene TRBJ1-2; TRBD1 is a possible D gene (6 bases). The CDR3 has 16 amino acids. The germline V gene has CDR1 SGHKS and CDR2 YYEKEE (reference sequence). V lost 4 bases and J 1 base, leaving 17 bases between the germline ends. The CDR3 reads CASSPRGGALNYGYTF. CDR3 sequence (DNA): TGTGCCAGCAGCCCGAGGGGGGGGGCGCTTAACTATGGCTACACCTTC.

The rearrangement joins TRBV10-3 to TRBJ2-5; 7 bases agree with TRBD2. This CDR3 comprises 13 residues. After removal of 6 bases from V and 5 bases from J, the junction contained 6 bases not matched to a gene. CDR1 is ENHRY and CDR2 is SYGVKD in the germline V gene. The CDR3 region has the DNA TGTGCCATCAGGGCAGCGGGAAGGGAGACCCAGTACTTC. Encoded protein: CAIRAAGRETQYF.

A few counts support this clone. The chain links TRBV5-6 to TRBJ2-1; 11 bases map to TRBD2. Germline CDR1 and CDR2: SGHDT and YYEEEE. This CDR3 region has 15 residues. V shed 4 bases, J shed 4 bases, and the junction held 4 bases outside the gene matches. Here the CDR3 DNA reads TGTGCCAGCAGCATAGGGACTAGCGGATACAATGAGCAGTTCTTC. Translation gives CASSIGTSGYNEQFF.

In nucleotides, the CDR3 is TGTGCCAGCAGCCACGGGACTAGCGGGCCTTACAATGAGCAGTTCTTC. It encodes CASSHGTSGPYNEQFF. The genes are TRBV14 and TRBJ2-1; 12 bases agree with TRBD2. The CDR3 contains 16 residues. Germline loops: CDR1 SGHDN, CDR2 FVKESK. V was pared by 3 bases and J by 4 bases, with 4 bases of the junction left unmatched.